This T cell receptor (beta chain) derives from a study of cytomegalovirus exposure and HLA in healthy donors. Across the whole study: Previous work identified 117 million unique TCR beta sequences from 200 million or so T cells.

The PCR used 60 Vbeta and 13 Jbeta primers. The method was immunoSEQ multiplex PCR; TCRdb's version includes in-frame clones alone and lacks a portion of them. The sample shows some 120,000 clones, about two thirds of them seen only once. The sequencing sample was made of PBMCs. The sequence came from a young man in good health and CMV-seronegative.

The CDR3 sequence is CASSLGGIYEQYF. The DNA for the CDR3 is TGTGCCAGCAGTTTAGGAGGGATCTACGAGCAGTACTTC. J is TRBJ2-5 and V is TRBV28; perhaps TRBD2 as D (6 bases). TRBJ2-7 matches the DNA end more closely, so the J call is doubtful. The CDR3 consists of 13 residues. Germline CDR1 and CDR2: MDHEN and SYDVKM.